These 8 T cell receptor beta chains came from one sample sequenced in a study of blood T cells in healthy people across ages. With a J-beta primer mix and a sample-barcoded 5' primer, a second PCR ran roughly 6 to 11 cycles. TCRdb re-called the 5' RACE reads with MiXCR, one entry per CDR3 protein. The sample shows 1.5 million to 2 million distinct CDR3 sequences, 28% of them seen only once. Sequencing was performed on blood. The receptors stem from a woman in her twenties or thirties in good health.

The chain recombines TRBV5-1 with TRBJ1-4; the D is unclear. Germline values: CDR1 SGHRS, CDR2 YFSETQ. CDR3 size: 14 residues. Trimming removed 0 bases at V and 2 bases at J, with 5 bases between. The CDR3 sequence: CASSLGETNEKLFF. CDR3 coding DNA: TGCGCCAGCAGCTTGGGGGAGACTAATGAAAAACTGTTTTTT.

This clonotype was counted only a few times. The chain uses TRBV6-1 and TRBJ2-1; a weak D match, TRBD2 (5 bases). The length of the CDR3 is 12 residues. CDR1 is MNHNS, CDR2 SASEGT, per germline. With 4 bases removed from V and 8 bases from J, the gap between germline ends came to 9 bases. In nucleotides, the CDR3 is TGTGCCAGCAGTGTTCTGAGGGATGAGCAGTTCTTC. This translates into CASSVLRDEQFF.

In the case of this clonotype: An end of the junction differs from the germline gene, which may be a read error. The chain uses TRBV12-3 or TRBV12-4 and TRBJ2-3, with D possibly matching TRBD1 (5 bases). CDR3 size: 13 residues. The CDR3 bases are TGTGCCAGCAGCTCAGACAGAGCAGATGCGCAGTATTTT. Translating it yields CASSSDRADAQYF.

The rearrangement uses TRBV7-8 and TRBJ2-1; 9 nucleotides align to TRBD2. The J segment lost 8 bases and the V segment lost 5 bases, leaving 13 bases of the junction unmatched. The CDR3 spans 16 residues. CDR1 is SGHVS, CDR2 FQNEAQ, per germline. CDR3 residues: CASSPRSSGSGYEQFF. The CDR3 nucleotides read TGTGCCAGCAGCCCTCGAAGTAGCGGGAGCGGGTATGAGCAGTTCTTC.

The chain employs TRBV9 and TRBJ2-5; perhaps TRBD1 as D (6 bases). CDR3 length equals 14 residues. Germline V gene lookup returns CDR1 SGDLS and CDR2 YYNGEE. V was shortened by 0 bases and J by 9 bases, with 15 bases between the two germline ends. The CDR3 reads CASSVDTVRGSQYF. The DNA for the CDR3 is TGTGCCAGCAGCGTAGATACAGTGAGGGGGTCCCAGTACTTC.

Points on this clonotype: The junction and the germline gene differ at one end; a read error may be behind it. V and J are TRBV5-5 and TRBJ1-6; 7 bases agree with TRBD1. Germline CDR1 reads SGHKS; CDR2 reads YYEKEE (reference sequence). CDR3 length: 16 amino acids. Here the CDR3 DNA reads TGTGCCAGCAGCTTGGCCGGGACAGCGGATAATTCACTCCTCCACTTT. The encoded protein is CASSLAGTADNSLLHF.

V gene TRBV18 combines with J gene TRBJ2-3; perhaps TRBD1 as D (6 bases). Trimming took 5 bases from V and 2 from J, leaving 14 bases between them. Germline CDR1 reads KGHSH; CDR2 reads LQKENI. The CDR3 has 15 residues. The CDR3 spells CASSGTRGNTDTQYF. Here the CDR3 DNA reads TGTGCCAGCTCAGGGACAAGGGGGAACACAGATACGCAGTATTTT. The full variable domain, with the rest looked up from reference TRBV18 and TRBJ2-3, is NAGVMQNPRHLVRRRGQEARLRCSPMKGHSHVYWYRQLPEEGLKFMVYLQKENIIDESGMPKERFSAEFPKEGPSILRIQQVVRGDSAAYFCASSGTRGNTDTQYFGPGTRLTVL.

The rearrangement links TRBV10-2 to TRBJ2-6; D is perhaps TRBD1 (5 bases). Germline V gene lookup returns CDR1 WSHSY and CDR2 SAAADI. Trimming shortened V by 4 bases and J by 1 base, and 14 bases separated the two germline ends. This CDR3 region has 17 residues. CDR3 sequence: CASSGLSPGSGANVLTF. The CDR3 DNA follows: TGCGCCAGCAGTGGCCTCTCCCCAGGGTCTGGGGCCAACGTCCTGACTTTC.